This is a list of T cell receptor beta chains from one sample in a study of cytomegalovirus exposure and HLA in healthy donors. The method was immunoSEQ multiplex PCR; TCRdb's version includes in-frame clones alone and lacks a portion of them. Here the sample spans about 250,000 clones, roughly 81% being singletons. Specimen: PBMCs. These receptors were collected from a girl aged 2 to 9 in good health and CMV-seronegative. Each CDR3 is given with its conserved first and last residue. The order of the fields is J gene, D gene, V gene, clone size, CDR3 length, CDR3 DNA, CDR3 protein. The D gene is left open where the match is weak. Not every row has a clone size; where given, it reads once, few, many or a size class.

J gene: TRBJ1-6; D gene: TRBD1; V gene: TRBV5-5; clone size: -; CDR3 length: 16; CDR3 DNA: TGTGCCAGCAGCCCTCAGGACAGGATCTATAATTCACCCCTCCACTTT; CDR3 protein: CASSPQDRIYNSPLHF
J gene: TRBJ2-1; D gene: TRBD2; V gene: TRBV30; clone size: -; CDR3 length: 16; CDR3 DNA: TGTGCCTGGAGTGTACCGGGGACTAGCGGGAGACATGAGCAGTTCTTC; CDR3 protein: CAWSVPGTSGRHEQFF
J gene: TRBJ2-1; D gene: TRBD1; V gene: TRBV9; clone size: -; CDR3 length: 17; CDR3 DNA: TGTGCCAGCAGCGTAGGGTCGGACAGGGGGTTAAAGAATGAGCAGTTCTTC; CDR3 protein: CASSVGSDRGLKNEQFF
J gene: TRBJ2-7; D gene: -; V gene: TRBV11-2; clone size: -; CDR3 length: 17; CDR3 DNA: TGTGCCAGCAGCTTAGACGAGGGATTGGACAGCTTGAGGGAGCAGTACTTC; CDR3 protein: CASSLDEGLDSLREQYF
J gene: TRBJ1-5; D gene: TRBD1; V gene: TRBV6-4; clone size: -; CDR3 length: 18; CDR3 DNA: TGTGCCAGCAGACTACCGGGACAGGGGAAAGGGGTTGATCAGCCCCAGCATTTT; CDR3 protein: CASRLPGQGKGVDQPQHF
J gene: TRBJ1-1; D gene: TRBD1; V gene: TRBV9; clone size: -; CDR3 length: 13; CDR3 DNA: TGTGCCAGCAGCGTACAGGGGGCGGATGAAGCTTTCTTT; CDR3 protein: CASSVQGADEAFF
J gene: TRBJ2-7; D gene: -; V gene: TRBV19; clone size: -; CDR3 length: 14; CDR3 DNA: TGTGCCAGTAGTATAGGTCACACATCCTACGAGCAGTACTTC; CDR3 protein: CASSIGHTSYEQYF
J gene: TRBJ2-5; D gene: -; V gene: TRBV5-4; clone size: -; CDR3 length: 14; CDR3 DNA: TGTGCCAGCAGCTTCAGAGGGTTTGGAGAGACCCAGTACTTC; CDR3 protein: CASSFRGFGETQYF
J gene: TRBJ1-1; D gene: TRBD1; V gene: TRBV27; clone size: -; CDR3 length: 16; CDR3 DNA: TGTGCCAGCAGTCTCTACCGCGGGACAGGGAACACTGAAGCTTTCTTT; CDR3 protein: CASSLYRGTGNTEAFF
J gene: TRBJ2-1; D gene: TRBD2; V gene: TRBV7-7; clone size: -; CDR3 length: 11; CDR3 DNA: TGTGCCAGCAGAGGCGGGGGGGCCTTTTTCTTC; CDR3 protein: CASRGGGAFFF
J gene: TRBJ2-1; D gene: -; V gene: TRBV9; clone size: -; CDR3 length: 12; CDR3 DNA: TGTGCCAGCAGCGTAGGTCTCAATGAGCAGTTCTTC; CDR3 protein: CASSVGLNEQFF
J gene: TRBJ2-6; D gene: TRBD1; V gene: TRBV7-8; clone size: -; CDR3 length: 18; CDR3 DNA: TGTGCCAGCAGCCTGGGACAGGGGATCCCCCCTGGGGCCAACGTCCTGACTTTC; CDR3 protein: CASSLGQGIPPGANVLTF
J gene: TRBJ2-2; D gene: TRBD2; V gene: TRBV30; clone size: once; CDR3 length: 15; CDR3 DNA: TGTGCCCGGACCTATAGCGGGGGGGGCACCGGGGAGCTGTTTTTT; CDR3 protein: CARTYSGGGTGELFF
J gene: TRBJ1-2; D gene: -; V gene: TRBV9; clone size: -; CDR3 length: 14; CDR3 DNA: TGTGCCAGCAGCGTAGGTCCCAAGGGGCCGGGCTACACCTTC; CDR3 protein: CASSVGPKGPGYTF
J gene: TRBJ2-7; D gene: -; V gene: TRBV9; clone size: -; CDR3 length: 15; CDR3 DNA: TGTGCCAGCAGCCCACAGGGAGAGAGCTCCTACGAGCAGTACTTC; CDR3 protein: CASSPQGESSYEQYF
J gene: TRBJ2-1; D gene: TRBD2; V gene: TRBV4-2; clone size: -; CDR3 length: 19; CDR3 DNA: TGTGCCAGCAGCCAAGATCTAGTAGAGGGACTAGCGGGGTTGATGGAGCAGTTCTTC; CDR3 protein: CASSQDLVEGLAGLMEQFF
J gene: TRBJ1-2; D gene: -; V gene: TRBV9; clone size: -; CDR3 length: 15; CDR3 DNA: TGTGCCAGCAGCGTTCACCGGGGGGAGGAGAATGGCTACACCTTC; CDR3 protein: CASSVHRGEENGYTF
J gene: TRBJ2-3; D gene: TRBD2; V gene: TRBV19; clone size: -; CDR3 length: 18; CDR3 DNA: TGTGCCAGTAGTATAGACCCCCTAGCGGCCCCTAGCACAGATACGCAGTATTTT; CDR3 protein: CASSIDPLAAPSTDTQYF
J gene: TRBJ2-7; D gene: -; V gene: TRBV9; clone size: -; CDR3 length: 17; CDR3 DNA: TGTGCCAGCAGCGTAGGGGTTGGGGGCTCCAGCTCCTACGAGCAGTACTTC; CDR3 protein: CASSVGVGGSSSYEQYF
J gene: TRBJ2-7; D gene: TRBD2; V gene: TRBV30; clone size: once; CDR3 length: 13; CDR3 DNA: TGTGCCTCGACAGCGGGAAACTCCTACGAGCAGTACTTC; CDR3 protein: CASTAGNSYEQYF
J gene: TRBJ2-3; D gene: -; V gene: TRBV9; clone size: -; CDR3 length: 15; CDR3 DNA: TGTGCCAGCAGCGTAGTTTCAGGTAGCACAGATACGCAGTATTTT; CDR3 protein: CASSVVSGSTDTQYF
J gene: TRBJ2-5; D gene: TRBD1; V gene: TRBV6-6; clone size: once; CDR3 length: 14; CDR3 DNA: TGTGCCAGCACCTTTGGGGACAGTAAAGAGACCCAGTACTTC; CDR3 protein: CASTFGDSKETQYF
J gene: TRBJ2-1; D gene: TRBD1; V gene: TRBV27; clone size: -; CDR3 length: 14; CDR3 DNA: TGTGCCAGCAGAATACCCGGGACAGGGGATGAGCAGTTCTTC; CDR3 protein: CASRIPGTGDEQFF
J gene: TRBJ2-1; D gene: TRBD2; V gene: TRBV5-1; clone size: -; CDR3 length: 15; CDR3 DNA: TGCGCCAGCCGAGCGTCGGGACTAGCTCCCGATGAGCAGTTCTTC; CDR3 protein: CASRASGLAPDEQFF
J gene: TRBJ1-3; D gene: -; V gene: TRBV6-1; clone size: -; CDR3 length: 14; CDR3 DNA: TGTGCCAGCAGCCGGACAGTCTCTGGAAACACCATATATTTT; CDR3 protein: CASSRTVSGNTIYF
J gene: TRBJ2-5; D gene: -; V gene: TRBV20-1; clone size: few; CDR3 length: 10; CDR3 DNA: TGCAGTGGACAGGAACAGACCCAGTACTTC; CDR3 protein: CSGQEQTQYF
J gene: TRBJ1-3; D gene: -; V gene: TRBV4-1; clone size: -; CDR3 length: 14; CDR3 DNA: TGCGCCAGCAGCCAAGAACAGCTCGGAAACACCATATATTTT; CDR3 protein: CASSQEQLGNTIYF
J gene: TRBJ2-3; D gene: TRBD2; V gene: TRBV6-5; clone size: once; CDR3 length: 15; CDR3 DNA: TGTGCCAGCAGTTACTCGGCGGGAGTTATAGATACGCAGTATTTT; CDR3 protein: CASSYSAGVIDTQYF
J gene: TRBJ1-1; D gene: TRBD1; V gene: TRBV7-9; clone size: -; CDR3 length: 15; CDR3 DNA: TGTGCCAGCAGCGCATCAGGACAGGGGTCTACTGAAGCTTTCTTT; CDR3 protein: CASSASGQGSTEAFF
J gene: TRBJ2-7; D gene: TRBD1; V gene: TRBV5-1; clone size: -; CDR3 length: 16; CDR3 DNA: TGCGCCAGCAGCTCAACATTTACAGGGGCAATAGCCGAGCAGTACTTC; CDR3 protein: CASSSTFTGAIAEQYF
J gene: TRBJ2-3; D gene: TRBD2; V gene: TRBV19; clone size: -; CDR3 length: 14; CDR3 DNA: TGTGCCGCTAGCGGGAGGACCTTCACAGATACGCAGTATTTT; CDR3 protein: CAASGRTFTDTQYF
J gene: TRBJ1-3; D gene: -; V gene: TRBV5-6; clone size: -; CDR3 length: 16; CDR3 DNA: TGTGCCAGCAGCTCAGCCGACAGATCTGGCGGAAACACCATATATTTT; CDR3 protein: CASSSADRSGGNTIYF
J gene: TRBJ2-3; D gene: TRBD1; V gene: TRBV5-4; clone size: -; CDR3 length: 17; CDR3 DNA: TGTGCCAGCAGTCCCCCCCGACAGGGGGCGGGCACAGATACGCAGTATTTT; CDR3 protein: CASSPPRQGAGTDTQYF
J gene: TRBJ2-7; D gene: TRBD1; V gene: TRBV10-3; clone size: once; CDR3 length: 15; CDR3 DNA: TGTGCCATCAGTGACTCGGGACAGGGGTCGAACGAGCAGTACTTC; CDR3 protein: CAISDSGQGSNEQYF
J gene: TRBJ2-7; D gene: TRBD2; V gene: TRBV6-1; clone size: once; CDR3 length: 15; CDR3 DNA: TGTGCCAGCAGTCCCGGACTAGCGGGGACCTACGAGCAGTACTTC; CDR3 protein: CASSPGLAGTYEQYF
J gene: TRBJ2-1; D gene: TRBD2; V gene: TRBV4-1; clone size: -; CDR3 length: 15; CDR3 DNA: TGCGCCAGCAGCCAAGATAGCGGGAGGGCCAATGAGCAGTTCTTC; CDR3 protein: CASSQDSGRANEQFF
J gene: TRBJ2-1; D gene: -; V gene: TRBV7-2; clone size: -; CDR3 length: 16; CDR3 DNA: TGTGCCAGCAGCTCCCCCCGCGGAAGCTCCTACAATGAGCAGTTCTTC; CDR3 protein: CASSSPRGSSYNEQFF
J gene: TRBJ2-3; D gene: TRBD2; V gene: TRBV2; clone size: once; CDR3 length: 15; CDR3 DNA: TGTGCCAGCAGTGAAGAGGCTAGCGGGACAGATACGCAGTATTTT; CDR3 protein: CASSEEASGTDTQYF
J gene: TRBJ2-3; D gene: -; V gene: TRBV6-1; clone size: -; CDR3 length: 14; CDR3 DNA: TGTGCAAGCCAGATGACGAGGAACTCAGATACGCAGTATTTT; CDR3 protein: CASQMTRNSDTQYF
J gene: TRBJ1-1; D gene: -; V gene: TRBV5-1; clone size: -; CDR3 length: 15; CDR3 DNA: TGCGCCAGCAGCTTGGATCAGGGTGGAAACACTGAAGCTTTCTTT; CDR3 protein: CASSLDQGGNTEAFF
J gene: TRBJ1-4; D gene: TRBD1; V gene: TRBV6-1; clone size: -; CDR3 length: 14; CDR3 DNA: TGTGCCAGCATCAACAGGGGGCCGGGAGAAAAACTGTTTTTT; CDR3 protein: CASINRGPGEKLFF
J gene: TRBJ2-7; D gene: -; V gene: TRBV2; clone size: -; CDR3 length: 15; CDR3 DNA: TGTGCCAGCAGTGTAGCCGGTTTAAGCTCCTACGAGCAGTACTTC; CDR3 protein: CASSVAGLSSYEQYF
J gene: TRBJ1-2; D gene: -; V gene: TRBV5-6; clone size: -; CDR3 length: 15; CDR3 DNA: TGTGCCAGCAGCGACAATACAGGTCGATTATATGGCTACACCTTC; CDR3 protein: CASSDNTGRLYGYTF
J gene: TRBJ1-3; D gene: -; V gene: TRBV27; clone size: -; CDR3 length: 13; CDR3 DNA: TGTGCCAGCGCCAGGGCGGCTGGAAACACCATATATTTT; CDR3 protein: CASARAAGNTIYF
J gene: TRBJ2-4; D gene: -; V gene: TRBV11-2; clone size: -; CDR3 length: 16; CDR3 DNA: TGTGCCAGCAGCGAGCGCCCGGCGGGGGCCAAAAACATTCAGTACTTC; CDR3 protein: CASSERPAGAKNIQYF
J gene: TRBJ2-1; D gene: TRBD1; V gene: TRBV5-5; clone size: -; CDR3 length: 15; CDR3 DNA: TGTGCCAGCAGCTTCCGGGACAGCAAGAACAATGAGCAGTTCTTC; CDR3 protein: CASSFRDSKNNEQFF
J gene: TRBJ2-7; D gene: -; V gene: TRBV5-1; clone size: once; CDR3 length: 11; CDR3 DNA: TGCGCCAGCAGCCACTCCTACGAGCAGTACTTC; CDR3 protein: CASSHSYEQYF
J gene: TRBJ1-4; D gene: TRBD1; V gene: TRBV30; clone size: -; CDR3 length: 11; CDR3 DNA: TGTGCCCGGGAACAGGGGGAAAAACTGTTTTTT; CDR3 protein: CAREQGEKLFF
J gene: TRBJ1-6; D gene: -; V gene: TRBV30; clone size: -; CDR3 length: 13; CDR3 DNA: TGTGCCTGGAAGGGGGACTATAATTCACCCCTCCACTTT; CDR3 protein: CAWKGDYNSPLHF
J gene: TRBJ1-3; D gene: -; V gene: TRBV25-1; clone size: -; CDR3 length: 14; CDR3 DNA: TGTGCCAGCAGTGACTTGACAACTGGAAACACCATATATTTT; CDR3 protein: CASSDLTTGNTIYF
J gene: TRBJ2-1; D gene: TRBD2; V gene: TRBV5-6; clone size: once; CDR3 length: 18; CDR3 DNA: TGTGCCAGCAGCTCAAGGACTAGCGGGGGACCTACCTACAATGAGCAGTTCTTC; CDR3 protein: CASSSRTSGGPTYNEQFF
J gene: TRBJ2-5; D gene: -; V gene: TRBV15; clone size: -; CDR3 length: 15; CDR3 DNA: TGTGCCACCAGCAGAGATCTGGGAGCCCAAGAGAACCAGTACTTC; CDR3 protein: CATSRDLGAQENQYF
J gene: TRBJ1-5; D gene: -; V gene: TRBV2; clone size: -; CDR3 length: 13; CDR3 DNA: TGTGCCAGCAGATCAGGCCCCGATCAGCCCCAGCATTTT; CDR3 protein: CASRSGPDQPQHF